Sequencing of this TCR beta chain was carried out in a study of regulatory T cells in long-lasting Graves disease. Study details: Patients newly diagnosed with Graves' had been on antithyroid drugs for under 3 months. The study, taken as a whole, reports: Persistent Graves' patients showed a TCR diversity that was lower than that of newly diagnosed ones.

Details on this clonotype: No antigen is known for it.

The ends lost 2 bases at V and 0 bases at J; junction bases unmatched: 9. This CDR3 spans 17 amino acids. Germline-derived CDR1 and CDR2 are SGHTA and FQGNSA. Noted time point: newly diagnosed GD, antithyroid drugs for less than 3 months. Researchers made the TCR library from RNA that was extracted from PBMCs. HTBI primers from iRepertoire and Arm-PCR of CDR3 regions yielded the TCR beta libraries. MiXCR, run by TCRdb on the multiplex PCR reads, gives a single entry per CDR3 protein. The sample includes about 620,000 distinct CDR3 sequences, around 15% of them seen just once. These data are also associated with another study on T cells in Graves' hyperthyroidism and ophthalmopathy.

The V and J genes are TRBV7-2 and TRBJ2-7, with TRBD2 identical over 8 bases. The sequence was collected from a woman aged 25 to 39 with Graves disease. Sequences were derived from peripheral blood mononuclear cells (PBMCs), sampled at new diagnosis, from a patient treated with antithyroid drugs. The CDR3 DNA sequence: TGTGCCAGCAGCTTAAAGGTGTGGCGGGGGGTCTCCTACGAGCAGTACTTC. Translation gives CASSLKVWRGVSYEQYF. The variable domain in full, with the rest retrieved from reference TRBV7-2 and TRBJ2-7, is GAGVSQSPSNKVTEKGKDVELRCDPISGHTALYWYRQSLGQGLEFLIYFQGNSAPDKSGLPSDRFSAERTGGSVSTLTIQRTQQEDSAVYLCASSLKVWRGVSYEQYFGPGTRLTVT.